This TCR beta chain was captured by sequencing in a study of T cell responses to AZD1222 COVID-19 vaccine. This clone was observed a few times. Its antigen remains unknown. The CDR3 sequence is 12 residues long. V trimming: 7 bases; J trimming: 6 bases; junction bases outside the gene matches: 8. Germline lookup yields CDR1 SQVTM and CDR2 ANQGSEA. Only in-frame clones appear in the TCRdb table, and some are missing; sequencing was by immunoSEQ multiplex PCR. The sample consists of about 120,000 clones, 65% to 90% of them appearing once. Study-level findings and limits: None of the repertoires were sampled until the peak T cell response had passed. The donors showed a predominance of white British ancestry and of females, with possible underestimation of clonal diversity. Per reports, nearly half of all spike-specific TCRs target regions that are unmutated in variants. Spike-specific TCR breadth and depth were elevated following two AZD1222 doses.

The genes are TRBV29-1 and TRBJ1-2, with 7 bases matching TRBD1. Sequencing was performed on peripheral blood, taken 28 days after the second AZD1222 dose. The TCR sequence derives from an adult who received the AZD1222 COVID-19 vaccine. The CDR3 spells CSGKQGINGYTF. CDR3 DNA: TGCAGCGGTAAACAGGGGATCAATGGCTACACCTTC.